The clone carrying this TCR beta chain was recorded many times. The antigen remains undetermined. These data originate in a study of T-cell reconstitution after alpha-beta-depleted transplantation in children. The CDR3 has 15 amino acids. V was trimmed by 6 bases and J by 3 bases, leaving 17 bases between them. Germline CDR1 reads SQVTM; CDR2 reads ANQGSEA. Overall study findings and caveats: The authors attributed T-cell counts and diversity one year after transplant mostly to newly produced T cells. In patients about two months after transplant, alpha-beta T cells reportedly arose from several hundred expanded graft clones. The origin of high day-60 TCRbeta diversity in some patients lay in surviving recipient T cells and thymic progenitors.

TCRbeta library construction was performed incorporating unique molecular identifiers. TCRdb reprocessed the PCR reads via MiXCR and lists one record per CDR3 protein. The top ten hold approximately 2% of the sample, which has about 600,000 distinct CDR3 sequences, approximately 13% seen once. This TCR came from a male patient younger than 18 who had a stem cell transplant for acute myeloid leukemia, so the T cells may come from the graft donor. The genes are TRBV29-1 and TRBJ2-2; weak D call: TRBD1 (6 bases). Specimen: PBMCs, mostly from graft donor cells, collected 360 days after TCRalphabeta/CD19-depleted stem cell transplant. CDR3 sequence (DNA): TGCAGCGTCACCGAACAGGGTTTAGACACCGGGGAGCTGTTTTTT. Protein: CSVTEQGLDTGELFF.